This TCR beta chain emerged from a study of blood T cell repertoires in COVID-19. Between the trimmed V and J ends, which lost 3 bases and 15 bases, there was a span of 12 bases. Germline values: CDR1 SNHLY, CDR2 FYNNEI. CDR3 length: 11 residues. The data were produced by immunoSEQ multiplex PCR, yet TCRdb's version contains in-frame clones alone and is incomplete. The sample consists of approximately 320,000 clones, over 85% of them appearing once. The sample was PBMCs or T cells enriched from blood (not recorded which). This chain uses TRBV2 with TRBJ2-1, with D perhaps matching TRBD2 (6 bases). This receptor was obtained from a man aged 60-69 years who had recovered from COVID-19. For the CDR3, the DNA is TGTGCCAGCAGTGATAGCCTGGGGGGGTTCTTC. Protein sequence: CASSDSLGGFF.